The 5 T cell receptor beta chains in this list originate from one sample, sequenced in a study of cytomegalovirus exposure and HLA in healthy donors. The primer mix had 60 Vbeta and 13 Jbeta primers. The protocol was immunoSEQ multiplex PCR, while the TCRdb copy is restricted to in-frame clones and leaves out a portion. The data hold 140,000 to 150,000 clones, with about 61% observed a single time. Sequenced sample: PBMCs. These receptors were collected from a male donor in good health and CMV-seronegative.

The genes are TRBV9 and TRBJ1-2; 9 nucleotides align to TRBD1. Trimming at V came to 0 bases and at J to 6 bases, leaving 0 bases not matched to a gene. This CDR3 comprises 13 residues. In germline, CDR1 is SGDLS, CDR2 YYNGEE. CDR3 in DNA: TGTGCCAGCAGCGTAGGGACAGGGGATGGCTACACCTTC. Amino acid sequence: CASSVGTGDGYTF.

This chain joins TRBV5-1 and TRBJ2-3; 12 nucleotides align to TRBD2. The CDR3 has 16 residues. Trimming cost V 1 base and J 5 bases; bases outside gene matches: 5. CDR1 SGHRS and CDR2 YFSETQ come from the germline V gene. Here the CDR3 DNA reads TGCGCCAGCAGCTTGCCTAGCGGGGGGGCAGGAGATACGCAGTATTTT. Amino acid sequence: CASSLPSGGAGDTQYF.

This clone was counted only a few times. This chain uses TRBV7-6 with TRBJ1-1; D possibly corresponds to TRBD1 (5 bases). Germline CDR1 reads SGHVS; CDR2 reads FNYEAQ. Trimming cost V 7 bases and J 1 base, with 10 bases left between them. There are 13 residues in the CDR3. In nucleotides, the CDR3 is TGTGCCAGCAACCGACAGCCGAACACTGAAGCTTTCTTT. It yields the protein CASNRQPNTEAFF. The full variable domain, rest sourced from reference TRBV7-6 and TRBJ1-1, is GAGVSQSPRYKVTKRGQDVALRCDPISGHVSLYWYRQALGQGPEFLTYFNYEAQQDKSGLPNDRFSAERPEGSISTLTIQRTEQRDSAMYRCASNRQPNTEAFFGQGTRLTVV.

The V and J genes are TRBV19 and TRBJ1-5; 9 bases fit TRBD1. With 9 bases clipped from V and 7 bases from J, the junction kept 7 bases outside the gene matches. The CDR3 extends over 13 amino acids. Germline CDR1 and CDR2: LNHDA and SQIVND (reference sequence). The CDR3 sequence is CASEQGAEQPQHF. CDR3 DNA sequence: TGTGCCAGCGAACAGGGGGCCGAACAGCCCCAGCATTTT.

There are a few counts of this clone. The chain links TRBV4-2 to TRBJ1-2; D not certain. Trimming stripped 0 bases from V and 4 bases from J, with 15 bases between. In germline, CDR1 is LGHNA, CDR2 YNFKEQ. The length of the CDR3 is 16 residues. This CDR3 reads CASSQEPLPLIYGYTF. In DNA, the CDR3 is TGTGCCAGCAGCCAAGAACCCCTCCCTCTAATCTATGGCTACACCTTC.